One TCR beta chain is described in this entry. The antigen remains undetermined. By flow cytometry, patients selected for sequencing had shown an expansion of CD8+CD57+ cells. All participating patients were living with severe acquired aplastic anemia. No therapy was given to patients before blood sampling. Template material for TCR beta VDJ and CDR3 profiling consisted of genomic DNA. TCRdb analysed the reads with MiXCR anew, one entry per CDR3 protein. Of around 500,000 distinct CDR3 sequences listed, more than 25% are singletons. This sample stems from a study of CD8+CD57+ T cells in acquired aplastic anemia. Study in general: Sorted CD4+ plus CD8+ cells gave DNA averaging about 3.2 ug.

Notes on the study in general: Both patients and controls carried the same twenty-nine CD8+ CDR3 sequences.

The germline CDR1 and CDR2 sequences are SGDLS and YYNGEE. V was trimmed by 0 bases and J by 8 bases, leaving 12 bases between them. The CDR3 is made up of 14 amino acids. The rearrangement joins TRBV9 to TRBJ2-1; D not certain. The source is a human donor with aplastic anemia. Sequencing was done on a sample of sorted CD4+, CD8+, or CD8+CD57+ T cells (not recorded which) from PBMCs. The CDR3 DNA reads TGTGCCAGCAGCGTAGGCCCTACGAGCTATGAGCAGTTCTTC. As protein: CASSVGPTSYEQFF.